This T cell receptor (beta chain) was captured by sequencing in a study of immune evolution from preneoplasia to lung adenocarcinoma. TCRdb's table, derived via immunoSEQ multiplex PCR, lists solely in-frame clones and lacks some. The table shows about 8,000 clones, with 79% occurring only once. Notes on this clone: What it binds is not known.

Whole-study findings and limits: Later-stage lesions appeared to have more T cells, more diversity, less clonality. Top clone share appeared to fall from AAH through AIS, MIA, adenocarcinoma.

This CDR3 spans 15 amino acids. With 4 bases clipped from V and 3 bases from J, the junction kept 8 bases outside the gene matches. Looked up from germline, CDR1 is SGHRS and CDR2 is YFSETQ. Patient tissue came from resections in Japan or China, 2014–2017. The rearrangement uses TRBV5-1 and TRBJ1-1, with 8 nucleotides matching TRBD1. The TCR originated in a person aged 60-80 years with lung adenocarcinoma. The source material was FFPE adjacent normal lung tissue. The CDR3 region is CASSGPAGGDTEAFF. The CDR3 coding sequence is TGCGCCAGCAGCGGACCTGCAGGGGGCGACACTGAAGCTTTCTTT.